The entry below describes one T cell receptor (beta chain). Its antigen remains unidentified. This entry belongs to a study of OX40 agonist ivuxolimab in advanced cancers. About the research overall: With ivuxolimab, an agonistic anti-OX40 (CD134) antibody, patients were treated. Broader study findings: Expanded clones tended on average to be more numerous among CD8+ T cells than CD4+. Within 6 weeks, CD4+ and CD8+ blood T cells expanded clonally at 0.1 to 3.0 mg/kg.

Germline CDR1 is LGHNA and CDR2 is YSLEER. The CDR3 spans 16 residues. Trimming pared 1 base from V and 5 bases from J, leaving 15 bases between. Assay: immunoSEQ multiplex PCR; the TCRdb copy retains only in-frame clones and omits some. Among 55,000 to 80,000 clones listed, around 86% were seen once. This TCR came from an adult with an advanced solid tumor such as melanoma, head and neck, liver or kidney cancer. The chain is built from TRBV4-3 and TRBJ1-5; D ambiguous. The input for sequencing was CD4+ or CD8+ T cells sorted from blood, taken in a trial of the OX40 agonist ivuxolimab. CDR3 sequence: CASSQGWRSLHQPQHF. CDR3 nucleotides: TGCGCCAGCAGCCAAGGCTGGAGGAGTTTGCATCAGCCCCAGCATTTT.